A single T cell receptor beta chain is shown here with its context. This clonotype was counted at least ten times. Its antigen remains undetermined. No base quality values were provided; no much bigger clone lies one nucleotide off. These data originate in a study of T-cell reconstitution after alpha-beta-depleted transplantation in children (dated by TCRdb to about 2016). A note on the overall study: Using TCR repertoire profiling, the study quantitatively followed how T-cell immune reconstitution unfolded in children after TCRalphabeta/CD19-depleted allogeneic hematopoietic cell transplantation. What the work shows at the level of the full study, not this receptor alone: The high TCRbeta diversity at day 60 in some patients was ascribed to recipient T cells and intrathymic progenitors that had survived conditioning. About two months after transplant, the apparently early recovery of alphabetaT-cell counts reportedly depended on just several hundred clones that had expanded rapidly and came from non-depleted graft cells. Over subsequent months, a decline in hyperexpanded clone frequencies was noted, and after one year, T-cell counts and TCRbeta diversity were mostly ascribed to newly produced T cells.

The sample's treatment or condition label, decoded: allogeneic hematopoietic cell transplantation with graft depleted of TCRalphabeta T cells and CD19 B cells. Transplant recipients were children who received TCRalphabeta/CD19-depleted allogeneic hematopoietic cell grafts. V drops 6 bases and J drops 3 bases, leaving 14 bases in between. Via the germline V gene, CDR1 is ENHRY and CDR2 SYGVKD. Inclusive of the bounding cysteine and phenylalanine, the CDR3 is 14 residues long. The retained sequence is limited to the CDR3, 42 bases, with the frame set at the first base. Libraries came from PCR. The sequencing machine was an Illumina HiSeq 2500. TCR library preparation used molecular barcoding, with unique molecular identifiers applied to normalize quantification of the TCRbeta repertoire. The raw public reads went through TCRdb reprocessing: fastp at Q25, MiXCR clone calling, in-frame beta chains kept. Each CDR3 protein appears once, grouped with its most common genes and DNA. Present in this sample are 60,000 to 85,000 distinct CDR3 sequences, 15% to 20% of which were seen just once. The ten largest account for 45% to 55% of the sample.

The V and J segments used are TRBV10-3 and TRBJ1-1; the best D guess is TRBD1, with 5 bases matching. The TCR originated in a male patient aged 2-10 years who had a stem cell transplant for acute lymphoblastic leukemia, so the T cells may come from the graft donor. Source: PBMCs, mostly from graft donor cells, taken 360 days after TCRalphabeta/CD19-depleted stem cell transplant. In nucleotides, the sequence is TGTGCCATCAGGGACACACTAAGACACACTGAAGCTTTCTTT. It translates to CAIRDTLRHTEAFF.